Below, one TCR beta chain is given with its context. This specimen comes from a study of spatial heterogeneity in lung cancer. Documented time point: sample taken at primary tumor resection. No cell sorting; template was whole RNA from tumor, lung tissue or PBMC. Patients with untreated early-stage non-small cell lung cancer, numbering 72, were the donors. The CDR3 consists of 17 residues. The germline V gene has CDR1 SGHAT and CDR2 FQNNGV. The trim removed 5 bases at V and 3 bases at J, leaving 13 bases unmatched. TCRdb processed the 5' RACE reads anew with MiXCR; each CDR3 protein has one entry. The top ten hold 5% to 7.5% of the sample, which has 65,000 to 85,000 distinct CDR3 sequences, more than 15% seen once.

The receptor was isolated from a male donor with early-stage non-small cell lung cancer. Sample: PBMCs, taken at surgery. The chain joins TRBV11-2 to TRBJ2-1, with 7 bases identical to TRBD2. The CDR3 sequence is CASSRMGGEEFYNEQFF. The CDR3 nucleotides read TGTGCCAGCAGCCGCATGGGAGGGGAAGAATTCTACAATGAGCAGTTCTTC.